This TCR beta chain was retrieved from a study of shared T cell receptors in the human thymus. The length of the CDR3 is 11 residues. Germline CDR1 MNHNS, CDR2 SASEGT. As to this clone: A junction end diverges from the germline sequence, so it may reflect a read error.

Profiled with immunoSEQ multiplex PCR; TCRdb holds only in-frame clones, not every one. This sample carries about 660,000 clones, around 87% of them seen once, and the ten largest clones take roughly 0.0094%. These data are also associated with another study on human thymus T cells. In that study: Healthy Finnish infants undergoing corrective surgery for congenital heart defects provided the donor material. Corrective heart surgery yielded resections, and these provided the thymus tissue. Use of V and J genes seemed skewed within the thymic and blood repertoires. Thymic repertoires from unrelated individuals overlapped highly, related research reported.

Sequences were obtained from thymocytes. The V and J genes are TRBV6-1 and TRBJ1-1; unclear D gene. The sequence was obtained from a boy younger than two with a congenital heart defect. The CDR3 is CASSENNEAFF. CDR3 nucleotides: TGTGCCAGCAGTGAAAACAATGAAGCTTTCTTT.